The next 6 T cell receptor beta chains were all read from a single sample in a study of CD8+CD57+ T cells in acquired aplastic anemia. Genomic DNA templated the TCR beta VDJ and CDR3 profiling. TCRdb itself ran the reads through MiXCR, one entry per CDR3 protein. The sample lists 200,000 to 250,000 distinct CDR3 sequences, under 50% occurring once. The patients chosen for sequencing had shown expansion of CD8+CD57+ cells (detected by flow cytometry). Sequencing used sorted CD4+, CD8+, or CD8+CD57+ T cells (not recorded which) from PBMCs. All receptors derive from a human donor with aplastic anemia.

This clonotype was counted between two and nine times. The chain carries TRBV30 and TRBJ2-6; D possibly uses TRBD1 or TRBD2 (6 bases each). V lost 3 bases and J 4 bases, leaving 16 bases between the germline ends. The CDR3 has 16 residues. The germline gives CDR1 GTSNPN, CDR2 SVGIG (reference sequence). The CDR3 loop is CAWRKGGASGANVLTF. The CDR3 DNA is TGTGCCTGGAGAAAGGGGGGCGCCTCGGGGGCCAACGTCCTGACTTTC.

Only one count was recorded for this clonotype. This may arise from a read error, as a much more abundant clone is one base away. No conserved phenylalanine or tryptophan ends this CDR3, so it is likely a read error. The chain uses TRBV11-2 and TRBJ1-4; D gene uncertain. The ends were cut back, 7 bases at V and 5 bases at J, with 14 bases in the middle. Germline V lookup: CDR1 SGHAT, CDR2 FQNNGV. This CDR3 comprises 14 residues. CDR3 sequence reads: CASNPSVTNEKLFS. In DNA, the CDR3 is TGTGCCAGCAACCCCTCCGTAACCAATGAAAAACTGTTTTCT.

The V gene is TRBV24-1, the J gene TRBJ2-7; no reliable D call. The germline V and J ends were trimmed by 3 bases and 0 bases, with 5 bases remaining between them. Germline V lookup: CDR1 KGHDR, CDR2 SFDVKD. This CDR3 region has 13 residues. CDR3 residues: CATSDNYSYEQYF. Written as DNA, the CDR3 is TGTGCCACCAGTGATAACTACTCCTACGAGCAGTACTTC.

Regarding this clonotype: This sequence may be a read error, since a much larger clone differs from it by one base. This CDR3 is CASSRLPLGTDTQYF. CDR3 in DNA: TGTGCCAGCAGTCGGTTACCCCTAGGCACAGATACGCAGTATTTT. The chain carries TRBV3-1 and TRBJ2-3; D is unclear. The germline V gene has CDR1 LGHDT and CDR2 YNNKEL (reference sequence). Trimming cost V 6 bases and J 1 base, with 14 bases left between them. The CDR3 is 15 residues long.

There are a few counts of this clonotype. This sequence joins TRBV19 and TRBJ1-2, with 12 bases fitting TRBD1. J was trimmed by 2 bases and V by 3 bases; bases with no gene match: 1. The CDR3 contains 15 residues. The germline V gene encodes CDR1 LNHDA and CDR2 SQIVND (reference sequence). The CDR3 is CASSMGTGGNYGYTF. CDR3 DNA: TGTGCCAGTAGTATGGGGACAGGGGGCAACTATGGCTACACCTTC.

The J gene is TRBJ1-2, the V gene TRBV19; D call uncertain. Germline CDR1 and CDR2: LNHDA and SQIVND (reference sequence). The V and J ends lost 2 bases and 7 bases respectively, with 8 bases between them. This CDR3 has 12 amino acids. The CDR3 is CASSIRQAGYTF. In nucleotides, the CDR3 is TGTGCCAGTAGTATACGGCAGGCTGGCTACACCTTC.